The table lists the clone carrying this TCR beta chain with a few counts. Its antigen is currently unknown. This CDR3 region has 14 residues. Germline lookup yields CDR1 KGHSH and CDR2 LQKENI. V was shortened by 8 bases and J by 2 bases, with 13 bases between the two germline ends. The data derive from a study of T cells and copy number aberrations in small-cell lung cancer. Study outcomes and limitations: Between about 79.9-97.7% of clones were confined to one tumor region.

The assay was immunoSEQ multiplex PCR, and TCRdb's table has in-frame clones only and misses some. The sample holds 1,200 or so clones, around 85% seen once. This receptor was obtained from a man in his fifties or sixties with small cell lung cancer. The material sequenced was tumor tissue. The chain employs TRBV18 and TRBJ1-3; the D gene is possibly TRBD1 (6 bases). Written as DNA, the CDR3 is TGTGCCAGCGCGGAGGGGGGGACTGGAAACACCATATATTTT. This codes for CASAEGGTGNTIYF.